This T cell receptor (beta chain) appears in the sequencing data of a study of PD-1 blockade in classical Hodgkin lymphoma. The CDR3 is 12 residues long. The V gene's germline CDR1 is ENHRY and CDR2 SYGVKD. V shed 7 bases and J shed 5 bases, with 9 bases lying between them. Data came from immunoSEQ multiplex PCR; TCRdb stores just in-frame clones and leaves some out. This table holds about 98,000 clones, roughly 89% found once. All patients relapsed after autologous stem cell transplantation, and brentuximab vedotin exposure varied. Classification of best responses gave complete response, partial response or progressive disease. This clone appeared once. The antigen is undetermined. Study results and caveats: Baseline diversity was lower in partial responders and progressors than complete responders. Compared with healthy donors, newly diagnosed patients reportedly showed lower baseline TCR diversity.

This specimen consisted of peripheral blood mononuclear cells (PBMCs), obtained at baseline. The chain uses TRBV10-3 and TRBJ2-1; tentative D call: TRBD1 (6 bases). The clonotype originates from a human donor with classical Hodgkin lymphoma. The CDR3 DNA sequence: TGTGCCATCACAGGACAGCACAATGAGCAGTTCTTC. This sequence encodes CAITGQHNEQFF.